This is a list of T cell receptor beta chains from one sample in a study of blood T cell repertoires in COVID-19. Clones were sequenced by immunoSEQ multiplex PCR, and TCRdb holds only the in-frame ones, with some missing. The sample includes around 160,000 clones, around nine tenths of them seen just once. The sample was peripheral blood. The receptors originated from a human donor in a cohort sampled during active COVID-19. Both conserved end residues are part of each CDR3. The D gene is left open where the match is weak. Part of the rows lack a size; the others show once, few, many or a class for expanded clones.

D	size	J	V	DNA	CDR3
TRBD1	NA	TRBJ2-3	TRBV4-1	TGCGCCAGCAGCCAAGTTAGTCTTGGGACAGGGGGCACAGATACGCAGTATTTT	CASSQVSLGTGGTDTQYF
NA	NA	TRBJ2-7	TRBV6-2/TRBV6-3	TGTGCCAGCAGTTACTCGTCCTTAACCTACGAGCAGTACTTC	CASSYSSLTYEQYF
TRBD2	NA	TRBJ2-7	TRBV6-2/TRBV6-3	TGTGCCAGCACCCCCGCTGTAGCGGGGGCCTACGAGCAGTACTTC	CASTPAVAGAYEQYF
TRBD2	NA	TRBJ2-3	TRBV4-1	TGCGCCAGCAGCCAAGATAGGAGCGGGGGGTTGGGCACAGATACGCAGTATTTT	CASSQDRSGGLGTDTQYF
NA	NA	TRBJ1-6	TRBV6-6	TGTGCCAGCAGTTCGCAACTTTCACCCCTCCACTTT	CASSSQLSPLHF
NA	NA	TRBJ1-1	TRBV29-1	TGCAGCGTTGTTAGACAGCACGTCACTGAAGCTTTCTTT	CSVVRQHVTEAFF
TRBD1	NA	TRBJ1-1	TRBV28	TGTGCCAGCAGTTTAGGGCCGCGCAGGGGGGAAGCTTTCTTT	CASSLGPRRGEAFF
NA	NA	TRBJ2-1	TRBV28	TGTGCCAGCAGTACCAGCTCCTACAATGAGCAGTTCTTC	CASSTSSYNEQFF
NA	NA	TRBJ2-1	TRBV6-5	TGTGCCAGCAGTTTTGTGAGGAGCTCCTACAATGAGCAGTTCTTC	CASSFVRSSYNEQFF
NA	NA	TRBJ1-2	TRBV29-1	TGCAGCGTTTTCCAACGGGGGTCCTATGGCTACACCTTC	CSVFQRGSYGYTF
NA	NA	TRBJ2-6	TRBV25-1	TGTGCCAGCAGTGCCTCTGGGACTTCCCGCTCCAAGGCCAACGTCCTGACTTTC	CASSASGTSRSKANVLTF
NA	NA	TRBJ1-5	TRBV27	TGTGCCAGCAGGCCAGGGTTTTTGAGTCAGCCCCAGCATTTT	CASRPGFLSQPQHF
TRBD1	NA	TRBJ1-5	TRBV28	TGTGCCAGCAACCCCCACGGGACAGGGGTCAATCAGCCCCAGCATTTT	CASNPHGTGVNQPQHF
TRBD2	NA	TRBJ2-3	TRBV24-1	TGTGCCACCAGTGAATGGGGGACTAGCGGGACAGATACGCAGTATTTT	CATSEWGTSGTDTQYF
TRBD2	once	TRBJ2-6	TRBV6-2/TRBV6-3	TGTGCCAGCAGTTGGACAGCCAGGACTAGCGGATCTACTGGGGCCAACGTCCTGACTTTC	CASSWTARTSGSTGANVLTF
NA	NA	TRBJ2-2	TRBV7-9	TGTGCCAGCAGCGCCTACTCTTCCGGGGAGCTGTTTTTT	CASSAYSSGELFF
TRBD2	NA	TRBJ2-2	TRBV11-2	TGTGCCAGCAGCCGATACGGACTAGCGGGGGGGAACACCGGGGAGCTGTTTTTT	CASSRYGLAGGNTGELFF
TRBD1	NA	TRBJ2-5	TRBV7-9	TGTGCCAGCAGCTTAGCACAGGGGGCGCGCCGGGGCTGGGAGACCCAGTACTTC	CASSLAQGARRGWETQYF
NA	once	TRBJ1-2	TRBV4-3	TGCGCCAGCAGCCAAGTTCTGAGGCCGGCTAACTATGGCTACACCTTC	CASSQVLRPANYGYTF
TRBD1	NA	TRBJ1-2	TRBV6-5	TGTGCCAGCAGTTCCCGACAGGGAGGCTACACCTTC	CASSSRQGGYTF
TRBD2	NA	TRBJ2-7	TRBV7-8	TGTGCCAGCAGCCCGGGAGCGGGGGGCCTTCCCTACGAGCAGTACTTC	CASSPGAGGLPYEQYF
NA	NA	TRBJ1-1	TRBV11-2	TGTGCCAGCAGCCCCGACAGAGTTAACACTGAAGCTTTCTTT	CASSPDRVNTEAFF
TRBD2	NA	TRBJ2-1	TRBV7-3	TGTGCCAGCAGCACTAGCGGGGTCTCCTACAATGAGCAGTTCTTC	CASSTSGVSYNEQFF
NA	NA	TRBJ1-4	TRBV7-9	TGTGCCAGCAGCTTAGGGAGGGCTACTAATGAAAAACTGTTTTTT	CASSLGRATNEKLFF
NA	few	TRBJ1-5	TRBV19	TGTGCCAGTACCCCCGGGGGGGGCCCGGCTGGGCCCCAGCATTTT	CASTPGGGPAGPQHF
NA	NA	TRBJ1-1	TRBV4-2	TGTGCCAGCAGCGAACAGGAGACCACTGAAGCTTTCTTT	CASSEQETTEAFF
TRBD1	NA	TRBJ2-7	TRBV5-1	TGCGCCAGCAGCTCATACCGGGACAGCTTAACCTACGAGCAGTACTTC	CASSSYRDSLTYEQYF
NA	NA	TRBJ2-3	TRBV5-1	TGCGCCAGCAGCTTGGCCGTAGCCCGCGTTGGAGATACGCAGTATTTT	CASSLAVARVGDTQYF
NA	NA	TRBJ2-3	TRBV5-6	TGTGCCAGCAGCTTGCTCGAGGGTCGCACAGATACGCAGTATTTT	CASSLLEGRTDTQYF
TRBD2	many	TRBJ2-2	TRBV24-1	TGTGCCACCAGTGAGCCGACTAGCGGACGATTCACCGGGGAGCTGTTTTTT	CATSEPTSGRFTGELFF